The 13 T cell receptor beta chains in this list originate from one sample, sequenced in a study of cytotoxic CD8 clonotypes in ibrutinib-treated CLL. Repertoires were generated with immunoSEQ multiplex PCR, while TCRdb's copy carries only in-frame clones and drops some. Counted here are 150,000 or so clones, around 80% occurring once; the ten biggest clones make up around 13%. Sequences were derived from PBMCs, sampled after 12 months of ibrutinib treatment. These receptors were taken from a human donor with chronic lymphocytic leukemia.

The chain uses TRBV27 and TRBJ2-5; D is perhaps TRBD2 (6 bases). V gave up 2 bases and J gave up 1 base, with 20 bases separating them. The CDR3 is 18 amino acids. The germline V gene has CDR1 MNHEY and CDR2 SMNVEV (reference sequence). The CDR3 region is CASSLTPRTGAIQETQYF. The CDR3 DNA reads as TGTGCCAGCAGTTTAACCCCACGAACGGGAGCAATCCAAGAGACCCAGTACTTC.

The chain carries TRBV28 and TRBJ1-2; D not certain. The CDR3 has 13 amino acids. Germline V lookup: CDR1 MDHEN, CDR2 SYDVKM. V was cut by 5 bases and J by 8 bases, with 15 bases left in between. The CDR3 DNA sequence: TGTGCCAGCAGTCCCCGGTTGTCGTGGGGCTACACCTTC. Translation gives CASSPRLSWGYTF.

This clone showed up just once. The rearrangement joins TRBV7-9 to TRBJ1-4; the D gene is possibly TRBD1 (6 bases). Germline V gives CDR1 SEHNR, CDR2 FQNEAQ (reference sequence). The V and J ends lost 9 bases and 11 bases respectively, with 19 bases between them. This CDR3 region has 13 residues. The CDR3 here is CASDGGAPGKLFF. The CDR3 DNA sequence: TGTGCCAGTGACGGGGGCGCCCCCGGGAAACTGTTTTTT.

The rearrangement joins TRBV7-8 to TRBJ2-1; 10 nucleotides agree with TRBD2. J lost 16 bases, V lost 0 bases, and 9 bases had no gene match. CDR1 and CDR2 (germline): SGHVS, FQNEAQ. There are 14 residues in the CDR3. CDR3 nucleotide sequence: TGTGCCAGCAGCTTAGCGGCAGCGGGAGGGCCAGGATTCTTC. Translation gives CASSLAAAGGPGFF.

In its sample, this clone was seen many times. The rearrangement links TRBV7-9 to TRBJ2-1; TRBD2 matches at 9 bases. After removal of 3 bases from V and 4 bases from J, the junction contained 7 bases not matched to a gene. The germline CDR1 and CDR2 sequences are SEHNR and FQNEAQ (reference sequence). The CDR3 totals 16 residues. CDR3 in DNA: TGTGCCAGCAGCTTGTCCCTAGCGGGATCGTACAATGAGCAGTTCTTC. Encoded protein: CASSLSLAGSYNEQFF.

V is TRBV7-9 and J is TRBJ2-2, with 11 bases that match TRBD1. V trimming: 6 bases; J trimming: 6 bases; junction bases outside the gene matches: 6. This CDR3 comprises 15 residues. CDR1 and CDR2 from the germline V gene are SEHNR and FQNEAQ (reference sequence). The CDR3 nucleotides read TGTGCCAGCAGTTTGGGACAGGGGGTAGCCGGGGAGCTGTTTTTT. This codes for CASSLGQGVAGELFF.

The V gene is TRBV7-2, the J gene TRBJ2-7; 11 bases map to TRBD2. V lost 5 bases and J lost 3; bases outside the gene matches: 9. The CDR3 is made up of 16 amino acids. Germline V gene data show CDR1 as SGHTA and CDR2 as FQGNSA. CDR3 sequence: CASSPQRLAGIYEQYF. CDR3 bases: TGTGCCAGCAGCCCACAGCGACTAGCGGGGATCTACGAGCAGTACTTC.

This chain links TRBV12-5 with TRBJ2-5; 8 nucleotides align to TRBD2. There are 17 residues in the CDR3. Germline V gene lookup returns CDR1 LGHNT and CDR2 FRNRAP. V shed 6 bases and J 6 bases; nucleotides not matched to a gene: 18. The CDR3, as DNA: TGTGCTAGTGGCCCGGCCCCGGGAGGGCGGCTTATTCAGACCCAGTACTTC. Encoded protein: CASGPAPGGRLIQTQYF.

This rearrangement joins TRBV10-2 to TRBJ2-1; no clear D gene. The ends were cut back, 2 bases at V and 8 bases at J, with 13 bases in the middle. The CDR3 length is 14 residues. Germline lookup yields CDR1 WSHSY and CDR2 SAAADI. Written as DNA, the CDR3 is TGCGCCAGCAGTGAGAGGCTTAAAGCCGATGAGCAGTTCTTC. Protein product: CASSERLKADEQFF.

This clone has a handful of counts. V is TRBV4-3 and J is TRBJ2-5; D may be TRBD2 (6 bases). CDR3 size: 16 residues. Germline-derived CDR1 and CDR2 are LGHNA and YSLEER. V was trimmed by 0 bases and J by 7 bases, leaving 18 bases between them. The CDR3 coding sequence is TGCGCCAGCAGCCAAGATTTGGCGGGACCCTTGGGGACCCAGTACTTC. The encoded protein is CASSQDLAGPLGTQYF.

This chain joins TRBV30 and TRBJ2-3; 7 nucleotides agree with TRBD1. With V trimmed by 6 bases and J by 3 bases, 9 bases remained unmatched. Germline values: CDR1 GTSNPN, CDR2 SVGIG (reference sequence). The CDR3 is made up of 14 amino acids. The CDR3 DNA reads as TGTGCCTGCCACGACAGGGTGAGAACAGATACGCAGTATTTT. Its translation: CACHDRVRTDTQYF.

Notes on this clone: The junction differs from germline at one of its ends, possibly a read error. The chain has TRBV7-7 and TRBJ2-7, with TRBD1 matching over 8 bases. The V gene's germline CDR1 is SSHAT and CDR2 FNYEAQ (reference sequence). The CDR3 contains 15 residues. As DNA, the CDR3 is TGTGCTAGCAGCTTAGTGTCCGACAGGGGTTACGAGCAGTACTTC. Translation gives CASSLVSDRGYEQYF.

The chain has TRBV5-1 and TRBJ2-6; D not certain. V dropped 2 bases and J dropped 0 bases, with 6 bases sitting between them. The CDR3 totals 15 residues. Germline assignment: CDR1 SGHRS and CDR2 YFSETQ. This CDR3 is CASSFFSSGANVLTF. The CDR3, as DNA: TGCGCCAGCAGCTTCTTCTCCTCTGGGGCCAACGTCCTGACTTTC.